The 22 T cell receptor beta chains listed next were all sequenced from one sample in a study of blood T cell repertoires in COVID-19. The method was immunoSEQ multiplex PCR; TCRdb's version includes in-frame clones alone and lacks a portion of them. The table has about 95,000 clones, about 90% seen once. Sequenced input: peripheral blood. These receptors all come from a human donor in a cohort sampled during active COVID-19.

The chain employs TRBV5-1 and TRBJ2-5; 12 bases line up with TRBD2. The CDR3 has 16 amino acids. CDR1 is SGHRS and CDR2 is YFSETQ in the germline V gene. V was pared by 4 bases and J by 1 base, with 5 bases of the junction left unmatched. This chain's CDR3 is CASSKTSGGFQETQYF. CDR3 nucleotides: TGCGCCAGCAGCAAAACTAGCGGGGGGTTCCAAGAGACCCAGTACTTC. The variable domain in full, with the rest retrieved from reference TRBV5-1 and TRBJ2-5, is KAGVTQTPRYLIKTRGQQVTLSCSPISGHRSVSWYQQTPGQGLQFLFEYFSETQRNKGNFPGRFSGRQFSNSRSEMNVSTLELGDSALYLCASSKTSGGFQETQYFGPGTRLLVL.

CDR3 in amino acids: CASSQGQHYEQYF. In nucleotides, the CDR3 is TGTGCCAGCAGTCAGGGACAGCACTACGAGCAGTACTTC. V is TRBV27 and J is TRBJ2-7, with TRBD1 matching over 7 bases. The CDR3 loop spans 13 amino acids. The V gene's germline CDR1 is MNHEY and CDR2 SMNVEV (reference sequence). Unmatched junction bases numbered 4, after V lost 5 bases and J lost 3 bases.

The J gene is TRBJ1-2, the V gene TRBV7-6, with no clear D. This CDR3 is built from 15 residues. Germline V CDR1 and CDR2: SGHVS, FNYEAQ. V was cut by 5 bases and J by 4 bases, with 17 bases left in between. In DNA, the CDR3 is TGTGCCAGCAGCCCCCGAAGCTCTACGGTCTATGGCTACACCTTC. It is translated as CASSPRSSTVYGYTF.

The chain is built from TRBV5-1 and TRBJ2-7; D is possibly TRBD1 (5 bases). V was cut by 5 bases and J by 3 bases, with 12 bases left in between. The CDR3 contains 13 residues. Per the germline V gene, CDR1 is SGHRS and CDR2 is YFSETQ. The chain's CDR3 is CASRNLDIYEQYF. The CDR3, as DNA: TGCGCCAGCAGAAATTTGGACATCTACGAGCAGTACTTC.

The rearrangement uses TRBV28 and TRBJ1-2, with D tentatively TRBD1 (6 bases). This CDR3 is 11 amino acids long. Germline V gives CDR1 MDHEN, CDR2 SYDVKM. With 10 bases removed from V and 5 bases from J, the gap between germline ends came to 11 bases. The CDR3 nucleotides read TGTGCCATCACGACAGGATATGGCTACACCTTC. Translated: CAITTGYGYTF.

The rearrangement joins TRBV27 to TRBJ1-5; TRBD1 might be the D (6 bases). Germline CDR1 is MNHEY and CDR2 is SMNVEV (reference sequence). The CDR3 covers 14 residues. V gave up 6 bases and J gave up 4 bases, with 13 bases separating them. The CDR3 here is CASSLKGGNQPQHF. Here the CDR3 DNA reads TGTGCCAGCAGCCTTAAGGGGGGGAATCAGCCCCAGCATTTT.

The chain is built from TRBV6-5 and TRBJ2-7; the D gene is possibly TRBD2 (5 bases). The CDR3 contains 13 residues. V lost 5 bases to trimming and J lost 10 bases, with 18 bases between them. The germline V gene encodes CDR1 MNHEY and CDR2 SVGAGI. CDR3 loop: CASSPPDSEGQYF. The CDR3 DNA follows: TGTGCCAGCAGTCCCCCGGACTCCGAGGGACAGTACTTC.

This chain uses TRBV6-5 with TRBJ2-3; 7 nucleotides agree with TRBD1. Germline V gene lookup returns CDR1 MNHEY and CDR2 SVGAGI. V lost 2 bases and J lost 0; bases outside the gene matches: 2. CDR3 length: 15 amino acids. This chain's CDR3 is CASSYRGRSTDTQYF. Written as DNA, the CDR3 is TGTGCCAGCAGTTACAGGGGGCGCAGCACAGATACGCAGTATTTT.

V gene TRBV20-1 combines with J gene TRBJ1-6; 11 bases align to TRBD1. This CDR3 is 16 amino acids long. The germline gives CDR1 DFQATT, CDR2 SNEGSKA (reference sequence). J gave up 6 bases and V 3 bases, and 7 bases lay outside the gene matches. In DNA form, the CDR3 reads TGCAGTGCTAGTCTGAGGACAGGGGGCCGTAATTCACCCCTCCACTTT. It translates to CSASLRTGGRNSPLHF.

This chain links TRBV6-5 with TRBJ2-5, with a possible D match to TRBD1 (6 bases). Trimming took off 6 bases at V and 4 bases at J, with 18 bases between the two ends. CDR3 size: 15 residues. Per the germline V gene, CDR1 is MNHEY and CDR2 is SVGAGI. The CDR3: CASRLRSDRRETQYF. The CDR3 DNA reads as TGTGCCAGCAGGCTACGATCGGACAGACGAGAGACCCAGTACTTC.

The CDR3 protein is CASSRAWGDRGSEQYF. The CDR3 DNA sequence: TGTGCCAGCAGCCGAGCCTGGGGTGACAGGGGCTCCGAGCAGTACTTC. The rearrangement links TRBV27 to TRBJ2-7; 8 nucleotides line up with TRBD1. CDR1 and CDR2 (germline): MNHEY, SMNVEV (reference sequence). CDR3 size: 16 residues. The trim removed 6 bases at V and 6 bases at J, leaving 16 bases unmatched.

This clone was seen once. The chain carries TRBV7-2 and TRBJ1-1, with 11 bases lining up with TRBD1. The junction had 11 bases not matched to a gene; V was cut back by 5 bases and J by 9 bases. The germline CDR1 and CDR2 sequences are SGHTA and FQGNSA. The CDR3 length is 15 residues. CDR3 nucleotide sequence: TGTGCCAGCAGCCCCTCCCGGGACAGGGGGGCGAAAGCTTTCTTT. Residues: CASSPSRDRGAKAFF.

The chain joins TRBV2 to TRBJ1-2, with D hard to call. Germline loops: CDR1 SNHLY, CDR2 FYNNEI. The ends were cut back, 7 bases at V and 5 bases at J, with 8 bases in the middle. This CDR3 region has 11 residues. The CDR3 protein is CASTSGYGYTF. CDR3 nucleotide sequence: TGTGCCAGCACGTCCGGGTATGGCTACACCTTC.

V and J are TRBV6-1 and TRBJ2-5, with 16 bases that match TRBD2. The trim removed 4 bases at V and 4 bases at J, leaving 6 bases unmatched. The CDR3 covers 17 residues. Germline lookup yields CDR1 MNHNS and CDR2 SASEGT. In DNA, the CDR3 is TGTGCCAGCAGTGTGGGACTAGCGGGGGGGCCCGGAGAGACCCAGTACTTC. Residues: CASSVGLAGGPGETQYF.

This sequence joins TRBV11-1 and TRBJ2-3; D unclear. The V end was cut by 1 base, the J end by 11 bases, with 10 bases between. CDR1 and CDR2 (germline): SGHAT, FQDESV (reference sequence). The CDR3 consists of 12 residues. The CDR3 loop reads CASSLVEKRQYF. The CDR3 DNA sequence: TGTGCCAGCAGCTTAGTTGAGAAGAGGCAGTATTTT.

This chain uses TRBV3-1 (or the pseudogene TRBV3-2) with TRBJ2-7; 11 bases map to TRBD2. Trimming removed 8 bases from V and 2 bases from J; junction bases left unmatched: 11. Germline CDR1 and CDR2: LGHDT and YNNKEL (reference sequence). CDR3 length: 16 amino acids. This CDR3 is CASQVSGTSGAYEQYF. The CDR3 coding sequence is TGTGCCAGCCAAGTTTCCGGGACTAGCGGCGCCTACGAGCAGTACTTC.

This clone is a singleton in its sample. The chain links TRBV2 to TRBJ1-1; TRBD1 matches at 8 bases. The germline CDR1 and CDR2 sequences are SNHLY and FYNNEI. The V gene end was trimmed by 8 bases and the J gene end by 3 bases; junction bases not matched to a gene: 8. This CDR3 has 14 amino acids. The CDR3 here is CASGDTGGYTEAFF. CDR3 nucleotides: TGTGCCAGCGGGGATACAGGGGGGTACACTGAAGCTTTCTTT.

This clone was seen a handful of times. The chain carries TRBV7-2 and TRBJ1-5; no clear D. The ends were cut back, 7 bases at V and 3 bases at J, with 13 bases in the middle. Per the germline V gene, CDR1 is SGHTA and CDR2 is FQGNSA. The CDR3 consists of 14 residues. The CDR3, as DNA: TGTGCCAGCACCGAAGGACTGGTCAATCAGCCCCAGCATTTT. This translates into CASTEGLVNQPQHF.

The chain has TRBV7-3 and TRBJ2-7; weak D call: TRBD2 (6 bases). Germline CDR1 is SGHTA and CDR2 is FQGTGA. The CDR3 is made up of 16 amino acids. V lost 5 bases and J lost 3, with 20 bases in between. The CDR3 here is CASSASGDPSIYEQYF. CDR3 coding DNA: TGTGCCAGCAGCGCCTCGGGGGACCCATCAATCTACGAGCAGTACTTC.

The chain couples TRBV11-2 to TRBJ2-1; tentative D call: TRBD1 (6 bases). Looked up from germline, CDR1 is SGHAT and CDR2 is FQNNGV. The CDR3 has 16 amino acids. Trimming left V 4 bases short and J 8 bases short, with 21 bases between. The CDR3 protein is CASSSGTQTRGHEQFF. The DNA for the CDR3 is TGTGCCAGCAGCTCCGGGACACAAACTAGGGGCCATGAGCAGTTCTTC.

The count of this clone is one. At one end, the junction sequence differs from germline, possibly due to a read error. This CDR3 is CASSLGTSGAQGTQYF. In DNA form, the CDR3 reads TGTGCCAGCAGCTTAGGGACTAGCGGGGCCCAAGGGACCCAGTACTTC. The chain uses TRBV7-3 and TRBJ2-5; 13 bases are a match to TRBD2. The CDR3 consists of 16 residues. Per germline, CDR1 SGHTA and CDR2 FQGTGA.

The chain is built from TRBV4-2 and TRBJ1-2, with TRBD1 matching over 8 bases. This CDR3 spans 14 amino acids. J lost 4 bases, V lost 4 bases, and 5 bases had no gene match. From germline, CDR1 is LGHNA and CDR2 YNFKEQ. CDR3 protein: CASSPDRGSYGYTF. The CDR3 bases are TGTGCCAGCAGCCCCGACAGGGGCTCCTATGGCTACACCTTC.